Below are 30 T cell receptor beta chains sequenced from a single sample in a study of CD8 T cells in Susac syndrome. Reverse transcription of about 0.45 to 1 ug RNA was performed with random hexamers. TCRdb re-analysed the immunoSEQ multiplex PCR reads in MiXCR, keeping a single row per CDR3 protein. Of 75,000 to 80,000 distinct CDR3 sequences in the sample, approximately 95% are singletons; the top ten hold 0.52%. Sequenced material: CD8+ T cells from PBMCs. The receptors originated from a human donor with Susac syndrome.

V usage is TRBV6-5 and J usage is TRBJ2-5; 7 bases map to TRBD1. V shed 0 bases, J shed 3 bases, and the junction held 4 bases outside the gene matches. The CDR3 has 15 residues. CDR1 is MNHEY and CDR2 is SVGAGI in the germline V gene. CDR3 nucleotide sequence: TGTGCCAGCAGTTACTCGCGCACAGGGGAAGAGACCCAGTACTTC. Translating gives CASSYSRTGEETQYF.

V is TRBV28 and J is TRBJ1-5, with D hard to call. In germline, CDR1 is MDHEN, CDR2 SYDVKM. V lost 2 bases and J 0 bases, leaving 11 bases between the germline ends. This CDR3 contains 16 residues. This CDR3 is CASSLQREDSNQPQHF. CDR3 DNA sequence: TGTGCCAGCAGTTTACAGCGAGAAGATAGCAATCAGCCCCAGCATTTT.

Only a few counts were recorded for this clonotype. The chain has TRBV29-1 and TRBJ2-7, with a tentative D call TRBD1 (6 bases). This CDR3 is built from 13 residues. Germline CDR1 SQVTM, CDR2 ANQGSEA. V was shortened by 7 bases and J by 4 bases, with 17 bases between the two germline ends. The CDR3 nucleotides read TGCAGCGCTACGCCCCAGGGGAAATACGAGCAGTACTTC. Its translation is CSATPQGKYEQYF.

This chain joins TRBV25-1 and TRBJ2-3; 7 positions agree with TRBD1. Germline CDR1 MGHDK, CDR2 SYGVNS. The ends lost 8 bases at V and 0 bases at J; junction bases unmatched: 2. This CDR3 is 13 amino acids long. CDR3 protein: CASHRGSTDTQYF. For the CDR3, the DNA is TGTGCCAGCCACAGGGGTAGCACAGATACGCAGTATTTT. The entire variable domain, with the rest obtained from reference TRBV25-1 and TRBJ2-3, is as follows: EADIYQTPRYLVIGTGKKITLECSQTMGHDKMYWYQQDPGMELHLIHYSYGVNSTEKGDLSSESTVSRIRTEHFPLTLESARPSHTSQYLCASHRGSTDTQYFGPGTRLTVL.

This chain links TRBV7-9 with TRBJ1-2; D is undetermined. The ends were cut back, 1 base at V and 8 bases at J, with 5 bases in the middle. The CDR3 loop spans 11 amino acids. The germline V gene has CDR1 SEHNR and CDR2 FQNEAQ (reference sequence). DNA of the CDR3: TGTGCCAGCAGCTTAGGCAGGGGCTACACCTTC. This gives the protein CASSLGRGYTF.

The chain recombines TRBV7-9 with TRBJ2-5; D may be TRBD1 (6 bases). V lost 5 bases and J lost 9, with 22 bases in between. The CDR3 has 15 residues. Germline CDR1 SEHNR, CDR2 FQNEAQ (reference sequence). Written as DNA, the CDR3 is TGTGCCAGCAGCCTAATGGACAGTCCATACCCGGCCCAGTACTTC. The encoded protein is CASSLMDSPYPAQYF.

The V gene is TRBV20-1, the J gene TRBJ1-4, with D possibly matching TRBD1 (5 bases). Germline V gene sequence: CDR1 DFQATT, CDR2 SNEGSKA (reference sequence). The CDR3 totals 16 residues. V gave up 0 bases and J gave up 8 bases, with 19 bases separating them. The DNA for the CDR3 is TGCAGTGCTAGAGATAAGGGGACCCTATCGGAAGAAAAACTGTTTTTT. Translation: CSARDKGTLSEEKLFF.

This rearrangement joins TRBV3-1 to TRBJ2-4; D unresolved. The CDR3 totals 16 residues. The V gene lost 0 bases and the J gene lost 3 bases, with 12 bases spanning the gap. Germline CDR1 LGHDT, CDR2 YNNKEL (reference sequence). In nucleotides, the CDR3 is TGTGCCAGCAGCCAAGAATTTGATTTAGTCAAAAACATTCAGTACTTC. Its protein product is CASSQEFDLVKNIQYF.

The genes are TRBV29-1 and TRBJ1-2; 9 bases are a match to TRBD1. The CDR3 covers 12 residues. Trimming removed 7 bases from V and 5 bases from J; junction bases left unmatched: 5. The V gene's germline CDR1 is SQVTM and CDR2 ANQGSEA. The CDR3 nucleotides read TGCAGCGGGCGGACAGGGGAATATGGCTACACCTTC. It specifies CSGRTGEYGYTF.

V and J are TRBV28 and TRBJ1-2; 8 bases align to TRBD1. CDR1 is MDHEN, CDR2 SYDVKM, per germline. The CDR3 totals 14 residues. J was trimmed by 4 bases and V by 4 bases; bases with no gene match: 5. The CDR3 is CASSYRGDGYGYTF. The CDR3 DNA follows: TGTGCCAGCAGTTACAGGGGGGATGGCTATGGCTACACCTTC.

The chain uses TRBV4-1 and TRBJ1-1; D uncertain. This CDR3 has 12 amino acids. Trimming cost V 4 bases and J 4 bases, with 7 bases left between them. From germline, CDR1 is MGHRA and CDR2 YSYEKL. The CDR3 DNA reads as TGCGCCAGCAGCCGAGACGGCACTGAAGCTTTCTTT. Translation: CASSRDGTEAFF.

V usage is TRBV9 and J usage is TRBJ2-1; 10 nucleotides line up with TRBD1. Germline values: CDR1 SGDLS, CDR2 YYNGEE. With 2 bases clipped from V and 0 bases from J, the junction kept 11 bases outside the gene matches. This CDR3 is 19 amino acids long. The CDR3, as DNA: TGTGCCAGCAGCGTCGACAGGGGGCCGGTAGGGAGCTCCTACAATGAGCAGTTCTTC. Its translation: CASSVDRGPVGSSYNEQFF.

This chain uses TRBV13 with TRBJ1-6, with D possibly TRBD1 on 5 matching bases. This CDR3 is 15 amino acids long. Trimming removed 1 base at V and 7 bases at J, with 11 bases between. Germline lookup yields CDR1 PRHDT and CDR2 FYEKMQ (reference sequence). Here the CDR3 DNA reads TGTGCCAGCAGCTTAGAGGGGCGCGGGAATTCACCCCTCCACTTT. Residues: CASSLEGRGNSPLHF. The full variable domain, completed using reference TRBV13 and TRBJ1-6, is AAGVIQSPRHLIKEKRETATLKCYPIPRHDTVYWYQQGPGQDPQFLISFYEKMQSDKGSIPDRFSAQQFSDYHSELNMSSLELGDSALYFCASSLEGRGNSPLHFGNGTRLTVT.

This rearrangement joins TRBV5-6 to TRBJ2-6; no definite D call. The CDR3 is 19 amino acids. Germline loops: CDR1 SGHDT, CDR2 YYEEEE. Trimming cost V 4 bases and J 3 bases, with 23 bases left between them. The CDR3 loop is CASSPPRKVGLVGANVLTF. The CDR3 DNA reads TGTGCCAGCAGCCCACCCCGGAAAGTGGGGTTAGTTGGGGCCAACGTCCTGACTTTC.

The chain combines TRBV20-1 with TRBJ1-3; D call uncertain. The V and J ends lost 2 bases and 2 bases respectively, with 10 bases between them. The V gene's germline CDR1 is DFQATT and CDR2 SNEGSKA (reference sequence). CDR3 length: 14 residues. The CDR3 region has the DNA TGCAGTGCTAGATTGGAGGATCCTGGAAACACCATATATTTT. Translating it yields CSARLEDPGNTIYF.

The chain uses TRBV12-3 or TRBV12-4 and TRBJ2-7; possible D gene TRBD1, 6 bases. CDR3 length equals 14 residues. V was clipped by 6 bases and J by 5 bases, with 17 bases between them. The CDR3: CASRPRYRAHEQYF. The CDR3 DNA reads TGTGCCAGCAGACCCCGCTACAGGGCCCACGAGCAGTACTTC.

The J gene is TRBJ2-3, the V gene TRBV20-1; D uncertain. V lost 5 bases and J lost 2, with 5 bases in between. The CDR3 runs to 11 residues. Germline values: CDR1 DFQATT, CDR2 SNEGSKA (reference sequence). The CDR3 here is CSAPNTDTQYF. The CDR3 nucleotides read TGCAGTGCTCCGAACACAGATACGCAGTATTTT.

This chain's CDR3 is CASSTGQGANEQFF. Written as DNA, the CDR3 is TGTGCCAGCAGTACCGGACAGGGGGCCAATGAGCAGTTCTTC. The rearrangement joins TRBV2 to TRBJ2-1; 11 bases match TRBD1. The CDR3 has 14 residues. Germline loops: CDR1 SNHLY, CDR2 FYNNEI. V lost 5 bases and J lost 6; bases outside the gene matches: 3.

This clonotype was recorded only once. The rearrangement uses TRBV29-1 and TRBJ2-1, with D possibly called TRBD1 or TRBD2 (5 bases each). The CDR3 covers 11 residues. Per the germline V gene, CDR1 is SQVTM and CDR2 is ANQGSEA. V lost 8 bases and J 5 bases, leaving 10 bases between the germline ends. CDR3 bases: TGCAGCTCCCGGGGCCACAATGAGCAGTTCTTC. Its protein product is CSSRGHNEQFF.

This clonotype occurred once. The rearrangement uses TRBV7-8 and TRBJ1-2, with TRBD1 as a possible D gene (6 bases). There are 13 residues in the CDR3. Between the trimmed V and J ends, which lost 4 bases and 6 bases, there was a span of 12 bases. CDR1 is SGHVS and CDR2 is FQNEAQ in the germline V gene. DNA of the CDR3: TGTGCCAGCAGCTCCTACGGACAGAATGGCTACACCTTC. Translating it yields CASSSYGQNGYTF.

The V call is TRBV7-9, the J call TRBJ2-1; a weak D match, TRBD2 (6 bases). CDR3 length: 13 amino acids. Trimming removed 6 bases at V and 5 bases at J, with 11 bases between. From germline, CDR1 is SEHNR and CDR2 FQNEAQ (reference sequence). CDR3 coding DNA: TGTGCCAGCAGTTGGGACTTCAACAATGAGCAGTTCTTC. Translated, it gives CASSWDFNNEQFF.

The chain links TRBV4-1 to TRBJ1-2; tentatively, D is TRBD1 (5 bases). The CDR3 totals 13 residues. Germline CDR1 and CDR2: MGHRA and YSYEKL. Trimming removed 3 bases from V and 7 bases from J, with 12 bases in between. CDR3 protein: CASSQEEGFGYTF. Written as DNA, the CDR3 is TGCGCCAGCAGCCAGGAAGAGGGGTTTGGCTACACCTTC.

This clonotype was picked up one time. The chain has TRBV5-1 and TRBJ1-1; D ambiguous. CDR3 length equals 14 residues. Per the germline V gene, CDR1 is SGHRS and CDR2 is YFSETQ. Trimming stripped 1 base from V and 1 base from J, with 8 bases between. In nucleotides, the CDR3 is TGCGCCAGCAGCTTGTATTCCGGGAACACTGAAGCTTTCTTT. Its protein is CASSLYSGNTEAFF.

This rearrangement joins TRBV28 to TRBJ1-3; the D is unclear. Germline values: CDR1 MDHEN, CDR2 SYDVKM. This CDR3 is built from 15 residues. V was clipped by 8 bases and J by 0 bases, with 14 bases between them. CDR3: CASSRAFLSGNTIYF. In DNA, the CDR3 is TGTGCCAGCTCAAGGGCATTCCTCTCTGGAAACACCATATATTTT.

The chain carries TRBV29-1 and TRBJ1-1; D uncertain. Germline CDR1 and CDR2: SQVTM and ANQGSEA. V lost 2 bases and J 3 bases, leaving 13 bases between the germline ends. The CDR3 is 14 residues long. CDR3 in DNA: TGCAGCGTTGAAAAGGTGGGAGGTGACACTGAAGCTTTCTTT. Protein sequence: CSVEKVGGDTEAFF.

The chain recombines TRBV20-1 with TRBJ1-6; 10 nucleotides agree with TRBD1. Losses at the gene ends were 5 bases for V and 9 bases for J; bases not matched to a gene: 10. The CDR3 is 15 amino acids. Germline CDR1 is DFQATT and CDR2 is SNEGSKA (reference sequence). This chain's CDR3 is CSAPRDRGEVSPLHF. Written as DNA, the CDR3 is TGCAGTGCTCCCCGGGACAGGGGTGAGGTTTCACCCCTCCACTTT.

The chain recombines TRBV4-1 with TRBJ2-4, with 9 bases lining up with TRBD2. The CDR3 loop spans 16 amino acids. J gave up 3 bases and V 2 bases, and 5 bases lay outside the gene matches. Germline V gives CDR1 MGHRA, CDR2 YSYEKL. CDR3 sequence: CASSQPAGGGKNIQYF. CDR3 nucleotides: TGCGCCAGCAGCCAACCCGCGGGGGGGGGCAAAAACATTCAGTACTTC.

This chain uses TRBV19 with TRBJ2-3, with D perhaps given as TRBD1 or TRBD2 (5 bases each). Trimming pared 0 bases from V and 4 bases from J, leaving 17 bases between. This CDR3 has 17 amino acids. CDR1 and CDR2 from the germline V gene are LNHDA and SQIVND (reference sequence). For the CDR3, the DNA is TGTGCCAGTAGTATAGATCGATTAACGGGGACGGCAGATACGCAGTATTTT. Protein product: CASSIDRLTGTADTQYF.

This chain joins TRBV9 and TRBJ1-2; 9 bases map to TRBD1. V trimming: 3 bases; J trimming: 6 bases; junction bases outside the gene matches: 12. The germline gives CDR1 SGDLS, CDR2 YYNGEE. CDR3 length: 16 residues. Here the CDR3 reads CASSDTPSGQGNGYTF. The CDR3 coding sequence is TGTGCCAGCAGCGACACCCCCTCTGGACAGGGGAATGGCTACACCTTC.

Of note for this clonotype: One end of the junction varies from germline; a read error may be responsible. The CDR3 here is CASGLVLRAGFNF. The DNA for the CDR3 is TGTGCTAGTGGTTTGGTGCTTCGGGCGGGGTTCAACTTC. The chain has TRBV12-5 and TRBJ2-7; D perhaps matches TRBD2 (6 bases). Germline assignment: CDR1 LGHNT and CDR2 FRNRAP. This CDR3 has 13 amino acids.